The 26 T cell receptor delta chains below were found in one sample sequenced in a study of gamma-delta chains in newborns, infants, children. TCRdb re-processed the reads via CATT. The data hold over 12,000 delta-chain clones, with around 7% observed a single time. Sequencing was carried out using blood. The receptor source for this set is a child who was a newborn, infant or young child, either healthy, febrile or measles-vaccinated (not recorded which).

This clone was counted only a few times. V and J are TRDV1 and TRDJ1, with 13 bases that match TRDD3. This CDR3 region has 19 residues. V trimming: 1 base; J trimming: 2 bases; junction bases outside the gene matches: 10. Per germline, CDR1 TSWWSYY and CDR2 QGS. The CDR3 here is CALGERAPYWGIRTDKLIF. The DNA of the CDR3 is TGTGCTCTTGGGGAACGGGCTCCGTACTGGGGGATACGAACCGATAAACTCATCTTT.

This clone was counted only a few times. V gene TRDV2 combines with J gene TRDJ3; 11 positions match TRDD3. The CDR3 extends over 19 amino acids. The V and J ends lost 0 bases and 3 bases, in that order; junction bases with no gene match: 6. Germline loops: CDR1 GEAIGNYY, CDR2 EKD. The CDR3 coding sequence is TGTGCCTGTGACACCGTTTTTGGGGGATACGTCTGGGACACCCGACAGATGTTTTTC. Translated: CACDTVFGGYVWDTRQMFF.

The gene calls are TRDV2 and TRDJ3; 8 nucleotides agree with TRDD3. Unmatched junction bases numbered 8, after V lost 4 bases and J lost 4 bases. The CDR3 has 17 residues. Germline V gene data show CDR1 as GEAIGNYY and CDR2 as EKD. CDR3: CACEKLGATWDTRQMFF. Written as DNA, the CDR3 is TGTGCCTGTGAAAAACTGGGGGCTACTTGGGACACCCGACAGATGTTTTTC.

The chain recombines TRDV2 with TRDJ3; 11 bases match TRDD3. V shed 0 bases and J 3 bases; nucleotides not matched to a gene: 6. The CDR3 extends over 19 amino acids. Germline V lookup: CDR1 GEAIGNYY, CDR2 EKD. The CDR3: CACDTVGTGGYWDTRQMFF. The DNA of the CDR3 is TGTGCCTGTGACACCGTGGGGACTGGGGGATACTGGGACACCCGACAGATGTTTTTC.

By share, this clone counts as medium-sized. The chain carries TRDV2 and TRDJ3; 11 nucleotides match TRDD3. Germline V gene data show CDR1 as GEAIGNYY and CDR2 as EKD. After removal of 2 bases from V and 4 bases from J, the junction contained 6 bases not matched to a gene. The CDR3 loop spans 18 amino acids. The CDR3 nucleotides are TGTGCCTGTGACAAAATACTGGGGGATATTTGGGACACCCGACAGATGTTTTTC. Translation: CACDKILGDIWDTRQMFF.

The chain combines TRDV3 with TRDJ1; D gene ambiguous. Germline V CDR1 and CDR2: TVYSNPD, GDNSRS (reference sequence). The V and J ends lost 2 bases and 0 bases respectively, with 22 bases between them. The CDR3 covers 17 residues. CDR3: CAFQASITDLYTDKLIF. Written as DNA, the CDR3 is TGTGCCTTTCAGGCCTCCATTACTGACCTCTACACCGATAAACTCATCTTT.

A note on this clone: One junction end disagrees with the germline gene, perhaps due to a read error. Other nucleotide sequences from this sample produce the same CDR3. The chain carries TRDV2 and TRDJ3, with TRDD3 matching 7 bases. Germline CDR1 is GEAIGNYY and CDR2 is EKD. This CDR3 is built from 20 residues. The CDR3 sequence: CACDTWGTYNISWDTRQMFF. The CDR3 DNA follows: TGTGCCTGTGACACCTGGGGGACCTATAACATCTCCTGGGACACCCGCCAGATGTTTTTC.

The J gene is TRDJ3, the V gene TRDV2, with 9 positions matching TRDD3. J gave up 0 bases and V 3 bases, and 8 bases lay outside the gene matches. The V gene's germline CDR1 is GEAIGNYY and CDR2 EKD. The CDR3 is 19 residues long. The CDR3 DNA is TGTGCCTGTGACCCCATGAACTGGGGGAGCTCCTGGGACACCCGACAGATGTTTTTC. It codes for CACDPMNWGSSWDTRQMFF.

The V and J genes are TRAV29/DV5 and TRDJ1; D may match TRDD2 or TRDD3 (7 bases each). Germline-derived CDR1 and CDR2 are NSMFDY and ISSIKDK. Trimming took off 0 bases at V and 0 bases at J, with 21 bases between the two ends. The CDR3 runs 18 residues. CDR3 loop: CAASARVSYGGYTDKLIF. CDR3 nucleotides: TGTGCAGCAAGCGCGCGCGTTTCCTACGGGGGATACACCGATAAACTCATCTTT.

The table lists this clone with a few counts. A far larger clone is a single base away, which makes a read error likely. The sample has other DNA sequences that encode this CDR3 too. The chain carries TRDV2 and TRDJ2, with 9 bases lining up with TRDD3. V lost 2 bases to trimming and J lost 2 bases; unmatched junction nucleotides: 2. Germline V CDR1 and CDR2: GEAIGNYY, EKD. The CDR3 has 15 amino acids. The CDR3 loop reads CACDILGDLTAQLFF. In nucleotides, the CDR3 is TGTGCCTGTGACATACTGGGGGACTTGACAGCACAACTCTTCTTT.

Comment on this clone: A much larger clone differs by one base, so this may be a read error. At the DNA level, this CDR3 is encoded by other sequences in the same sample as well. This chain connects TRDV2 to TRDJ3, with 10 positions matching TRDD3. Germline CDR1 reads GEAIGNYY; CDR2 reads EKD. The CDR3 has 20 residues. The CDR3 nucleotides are TGTGCCTGTGACACCGGCGGACTGGGGGATGCCTCCTGGGACACCCGCCAGATGTTTTTC. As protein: CACDTGGLGDASWDTRQMFF.

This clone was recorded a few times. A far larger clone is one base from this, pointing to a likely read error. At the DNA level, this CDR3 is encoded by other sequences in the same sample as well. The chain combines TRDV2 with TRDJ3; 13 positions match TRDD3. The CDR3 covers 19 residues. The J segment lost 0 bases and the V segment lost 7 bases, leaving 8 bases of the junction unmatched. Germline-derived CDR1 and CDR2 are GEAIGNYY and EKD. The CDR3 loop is CACDVLGDTRSWDTRQMFF. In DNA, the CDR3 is TGTGCCTGCGACGTACTGGGGGATACGCGCTCCTGGGACACCCGACAGATGTTTTTC.

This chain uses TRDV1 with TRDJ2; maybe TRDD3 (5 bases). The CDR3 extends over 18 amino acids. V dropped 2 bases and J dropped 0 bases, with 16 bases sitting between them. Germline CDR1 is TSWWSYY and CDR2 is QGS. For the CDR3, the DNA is TGTGCTCTTGGGGAAGGCGGTGGGATTAAGACTTTGACAGCACAACTCTTCTTT. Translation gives CALGEGGGIKTLTAQLFF.

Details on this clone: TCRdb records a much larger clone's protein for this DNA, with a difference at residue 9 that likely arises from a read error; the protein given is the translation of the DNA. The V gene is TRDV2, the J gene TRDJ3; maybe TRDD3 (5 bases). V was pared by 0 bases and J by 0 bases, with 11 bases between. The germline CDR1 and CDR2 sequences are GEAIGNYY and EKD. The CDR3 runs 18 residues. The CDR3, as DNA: TGTGCCTGTGACACCGTGGGGCCTCGCTCCTGGGACACCCGACAGATGTTTTTC. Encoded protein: CACDTVGPRSWDTRQMFF.

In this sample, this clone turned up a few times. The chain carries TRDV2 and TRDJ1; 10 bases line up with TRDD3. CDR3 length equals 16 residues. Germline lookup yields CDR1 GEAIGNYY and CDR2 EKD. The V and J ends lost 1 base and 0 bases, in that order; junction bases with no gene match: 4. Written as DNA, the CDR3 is TGTGCCTGTGACACTGGGGGATACCAGTACACCGATAAACTCATCTTT. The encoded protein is CACDTGGYQYTDKLIF.

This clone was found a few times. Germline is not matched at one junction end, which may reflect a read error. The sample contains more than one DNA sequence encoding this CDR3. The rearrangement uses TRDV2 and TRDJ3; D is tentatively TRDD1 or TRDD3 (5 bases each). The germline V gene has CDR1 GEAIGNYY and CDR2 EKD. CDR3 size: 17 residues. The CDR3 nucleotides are TGTGCCTGTGACAAAATACAAAGCTCCTGGGACACTCGACAGATGTTTTTC. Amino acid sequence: CACDKIQSSWDTRQMFF.

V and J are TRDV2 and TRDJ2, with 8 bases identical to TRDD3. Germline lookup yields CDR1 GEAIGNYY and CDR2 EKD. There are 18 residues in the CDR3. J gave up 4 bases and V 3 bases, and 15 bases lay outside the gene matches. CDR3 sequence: CACDQLGVDQPPTAQLFF. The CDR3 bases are TGTGCCTGTGACCAACTGGGGGTCGACCAGCCACCGACAGCACAACTCTTCTTT.

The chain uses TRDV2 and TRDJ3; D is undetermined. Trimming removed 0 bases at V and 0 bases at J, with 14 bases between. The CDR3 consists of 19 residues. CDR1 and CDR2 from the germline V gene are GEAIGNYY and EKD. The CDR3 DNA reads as TGTGCCTGTGACACCGCCCGGGCCCCGAGCTCCTGGGACACCCGACAGATGTTTTTC. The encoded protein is CACDTARAPSSWDTRQMFF.

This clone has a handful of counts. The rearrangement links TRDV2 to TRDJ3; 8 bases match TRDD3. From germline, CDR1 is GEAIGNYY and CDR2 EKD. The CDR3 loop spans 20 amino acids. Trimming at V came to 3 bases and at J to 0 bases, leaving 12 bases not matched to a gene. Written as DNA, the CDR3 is TGTGCCTGTGACTCTATCGTACTGGGGGGCAGCTCCTGGGACACCCGACAGATGTTTTTC. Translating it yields CACDSIVLGGSSWDTRQMFF.

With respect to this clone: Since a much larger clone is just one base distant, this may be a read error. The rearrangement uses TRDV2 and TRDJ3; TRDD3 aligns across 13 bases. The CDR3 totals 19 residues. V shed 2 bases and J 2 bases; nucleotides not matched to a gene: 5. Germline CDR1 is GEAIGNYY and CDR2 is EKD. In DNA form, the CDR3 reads TGTGCCTGTGACAAAGTACTGGGGGATACGGCCTGGGACACCCGACAGATGTTTTTC. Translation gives CACDKVLGDTAWDTRQMFF.

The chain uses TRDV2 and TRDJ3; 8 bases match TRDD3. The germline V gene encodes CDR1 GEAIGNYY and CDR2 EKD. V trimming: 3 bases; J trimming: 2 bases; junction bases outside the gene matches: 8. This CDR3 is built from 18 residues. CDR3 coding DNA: TGTGCCTGTGACGAGTGGGGGATGACCGCCTGGGACACCCGACAGATGTTTTTC. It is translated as CACDEWGMTAWDTRQMFF.

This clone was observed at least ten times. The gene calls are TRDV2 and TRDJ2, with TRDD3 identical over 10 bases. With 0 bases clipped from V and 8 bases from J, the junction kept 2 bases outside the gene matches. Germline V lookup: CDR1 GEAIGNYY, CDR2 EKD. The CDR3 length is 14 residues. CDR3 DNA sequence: TGTGCCTGTGACACCTGGGGGATACACGCACAACTCTTCTTT. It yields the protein CACDTWGIHAQLFF.

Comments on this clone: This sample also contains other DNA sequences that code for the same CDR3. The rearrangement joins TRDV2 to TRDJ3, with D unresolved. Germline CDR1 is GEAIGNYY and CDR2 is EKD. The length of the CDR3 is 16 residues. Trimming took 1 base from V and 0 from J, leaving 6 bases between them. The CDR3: CACDTVSSWDTRQMFF. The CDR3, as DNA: TGTGCCTGTGACACAGTCTCCTCCTGGGACACCCGACAGATGTTTTTC.

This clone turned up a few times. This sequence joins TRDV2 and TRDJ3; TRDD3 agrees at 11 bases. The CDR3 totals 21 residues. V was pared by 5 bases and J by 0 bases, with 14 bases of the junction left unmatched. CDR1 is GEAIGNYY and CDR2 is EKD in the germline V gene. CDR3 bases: TGTGCCTGTGGACTGTGCTGGGGGATACCCGCTAGCTCCTGGGACACCCGACAGATGTTTTTC. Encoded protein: CACGLCWGIPASSWDTRQMFF.

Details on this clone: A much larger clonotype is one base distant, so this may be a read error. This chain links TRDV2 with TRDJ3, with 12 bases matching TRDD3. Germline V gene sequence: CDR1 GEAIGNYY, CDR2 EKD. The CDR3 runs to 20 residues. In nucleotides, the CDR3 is TGTGCCTGTGACGGGTACTGGGGGATACCGAGCTCCTGGGACACCCGACAGGTGTTTTTC. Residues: CACDGYWGIPSSWDTRQVFF.

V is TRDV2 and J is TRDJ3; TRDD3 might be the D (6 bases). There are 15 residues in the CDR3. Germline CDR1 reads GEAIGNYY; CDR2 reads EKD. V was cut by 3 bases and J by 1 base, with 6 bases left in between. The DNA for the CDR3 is TGTGCCTGTGACGGGATATCCTGGGACACCCGACAGATGTTTTTC. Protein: CACDGISWDTRQMFF.